This T cell receptor (beta chain) was documented in a study of T cell responses to AZD1222 COVID-19 vaccine. Overall study findings and caveats: The donor group comprised mostly white British people and more females; the analysis possibly underestimated clonal diversity. Repertoires in all cases were sampled only once the peak T cell response had passed. Two AZD1222 administrations were followed by greater Spike-specific TCR breadth and depth. Spike-spanning, vaccine-associated CD4 TCRs were dominant at 160-218 and 743-854.

The repertoire was sequenced with immunoSEQ multiplex PCR; TCRdb's copy has only in-frame clones and lacks some. Here the sample spans 99,000 or so clones, roughly 82% being singletons. On this clone itself: What it binds is not known.

The CDR3 is made up of 15 amino acids. V lost 4 bases and J lost 7, with 19 bases in between. The V gene's germline CDR1 is SGHTA and CDR2 FQGNSA. The TCR was taken from an adult in good health. The gene calls are TRBV7-2 and TRBJ1-2; possibly TRBD1 for D (6 bases). The sample consisted of peripheral blood, taken on day 0 of AZD1222 vaccination. As DNA, the CDR3 is TGTGCCAGCAGCTGGGAACAGGGTGGGAGTGGTGGCTACACCTTC. It is translated as CASSWEQGGSGGYTF.